These T cell receptor beta chains were read from a single sample in a study of T cells after yellow fever vaccination. TCRdb passed the 5' RACE reads through MiXCR, listing each CDR3 protein once. Of 450,000 to 600,000 distinct CDR3 sequences listed, around 17% are singletons. The sequenced sample was PBMCs, obtained about 5 days after the first yellow fever vaccination. The source of these receptors is a man between 18 and 35 years old who received the YFV17D yellow fever vaccine. Both conserved end residues are part of each CDR3. A D gene is named only where the DNA matches it firmly. Size values are once, few and many counts, or a class for expanded clones, and some rows have none.

v_gene	j_gene	d_gene	abundance	CDR3aa	CDR3nt
TRBV7-2	TRBJ2-5	.	.	CASSRTLAYKETQYF	TGTGCCAGCAGCCGAACATTAGCGTACAAAGAGACCCAGTACTTC
TRBV4-1	TRBJ1-4	.	.	CASSRGNEKLFF	TGCGCCAGCAGCCGGGGGAACGAAAAACTGTTTTTT
TRBV7-9	TRBJ1-1	.	.	CASSLVTENTEAFF	TGTGCCAGCAGCTTAGTGACAGAGAACACTGAAGCTTTCTTT
TRBV19	TRBJ1-2	.	.	CASEEGTANYGYTF	TGTGCCAGTGAAGAGGGGACCGCTAACTATGGCTACACCTTC
TRBV5-1	TRBJ2-3	TRBD2	.	CASSSGLAGGLTDTQYF	TGCGCCAGCAGCTCGGGACTAGCGGGGGGCCTCACAGATACGCAGTATTTT
TRBV5-1	TRBJ1-1	.	few	CASSLDSLGPEAFF	TGCGCCAGCAGCTTGGACAGCCTTGGACCTGAAGCTTTCTTT
TRBV7-9	TRBJ2-1	TRBD1	few	CASRSPTGGRHLTEQFF	TGTGCCAGCAGGTCACCGACAGGGGGCCGGCATCTTACTGAGCAGTTCTTC
TRBV12-3/TRBV12-4	TRBJ2-7	.	.	CASSAGEGEQYF	TGTGCCAGCAGTGCAGGGGAGGGCGAGCAGTACTTC
TRBV20-1	TRBJ2-7	.	.	CSATKRTAHYEQYF	TGCAGTGCTACGAAGAGGACAGCTCACTACGAGCAGTACTTC
TRBV6-4	TRBJ1-6	TRBD1	few	CASSDRTGGGSPLHF	TGTGCCAGCAGTGACCGGACAGGCGGAGGTTCACCCCTCCACTTT
TRBV4-2	TRBJ2-3	TRBD2	many	CASSQIGGGTDTQYF	TGTGCCAGCAGCCAAATCGGGGGGGGGACAGATACGCAGTATTTT
TRBV10-3	TRBJ2-7	.	.	CAISEVGSEQYF	TGTGCCATCAGTGAAGTGGGTAGCGAGCAGTACTTC
TRBV5-1	TRBJ2-3	TRBD1	.	CASSPQGQGGTDTQYF	TGCGCCAGCAGCCCACAGGGACAGGGTGGAACAGATACGCAGTATTTT
TRBV7-6	TRBJ1-2	.	.	CASSLGGGSYYGYTF	TGTGCCAGCAGCTTAGGGGGAGGGAGCTACTATGGCTACACCTTC
TRBV12-3/TRBV12-4	TRBJ1-5	.	many	CASSFGQYSNQPQHF	TGTGCCAGCAGTTTCGGACAGTATAGCAATCAGCCCCAGCATTTT
TRBV28	TRBJ1-4	.	many	CASSLGQLNEKLFF	TGTGCCAGCAGTTTAGGACAGCTGAATGAAAAACTGTTTTTT
TRBV29-1	TRBJ2-2	TRBD1	few	CSVDDRGNTGELFF	TGCAGCGTAGACGACAGGGGGAACACCGGGGAGCTGTTTTTT
TRBV12-3/TRBV12-4	TRBJ1-1	.	many	CASSGGEGGNTEAFF	TGTGCCAGCAGTGGGGGAGAGGGGGGTAACACTGAAGCTTTCTTT
TRBV5-1	TRBJ1-2	.	few	CASSTQGNYGYTF	TGCGCCAGCAGCACACAAGGAAACTATGGCTACACCTTC
TRBV7-3	TRBJ2-3	.	.	CASSLERGPAQYF	TGTGCCAGCAGCTTAGAAAGGGGCCCGGCGCAGTATTTT
TRBV7-3	TRBJ2-1	.	many	CASSLDLSSYNEQFF	TGTGCCAGCAGCTTGGACCTGAGCTCCTACAATGAGCAGTTCTTC
TRBV6-5	TRBJ1-1	.	few	CASSYTRGLNTEAFF	TGTGCCAGCAGTTACACCAGGGGCTTGAACACTGAAGCTTTCTTT
TRBV5-1	TRBJ2-3	.	few	CASTWGRMPTDTQYF	TGCGCCAGCACTTGGGGCCGCATGCCCACAGATACGCAGTATTTT
TRBV7-9	TRBJ2-2	.	.	CASTQPRGTGELFF	TGTGCCAGCACCCAGCCCCGAGGAACCGGGGAGCTGTTTTTT
TRBV20-1	TRBJ1-1	.	few	CSAPHKGNTEAFF	TGCAGTGCTCCTCACAAGGGGAACACTGAAGCTTTCTTT
TRBV12-3/TRBV12-4	TRBJ2-1	TRBD2	few	CASLGGSGGMIYNEQFF	TGTGCCAGCCTCGGAGGAAGCGGGGGAATGATCTACAATGAGCAGTTCTTC
TRBV12-3/TRBV12-4	TRBJ2-7	.	many	CASSPGTVGYEQYF	TGTGCCAGCAGTCCCGGGACCGTGGGCTACGAGCAGTACTTC
TRBV7-9	TRBJ1-3	.	few	CASSWIYSGNTIYF	TGTGCCAGCAGTTGGATTTACTCTGGAAACACCATATATTTT
TRBV7-9	TRBJ1-2	.	few	CASSLAGLDGYTF	TGTGCCAGCAGCTTAGCAGGGCTCGACGGCTACACCTTC
TRBV12-3/TRBV12-4	TRBJ1-2	.	.	CASSPLIPGANYGYTF	TGTGCCAGCAGTCCCTTAATACCGGGGGCTAACTATGGCTACACCTTC
TRBV6-2/TRBV6-3	TRBJ2-2	.	.	CASSHPNTGGELFF	TGTGCCAGCAGTCACCCGAACACGGGGGGGGAGCTGTTTTTT
TRBV4-1	TRBJ2-5	.	.	CASSQVARTRPGETQYF	TGCGCCAGCAGCCAAGTGGCCCGGACCCGACCAGGGGAGACCCAGTACTTC
TRBV7-9	TRBJ2-3	.	many	CASSAITDTQYF	TGTGCCAGCAGCGCTATCACAGATACGCAGTATTTT